The 20 T cell receptor beta chains reported below all come from one sample, sequenced in a study of tumor-infiltrating lymphocytes in primary liver carcinoma. Constant-region priming of around 490 ng total RNA yielded TCR beta cDNA. ARM-PCR, slightly modified, supplied the TCR beta libraries through three nested multiplex PCR rounds. The first two PCR rounds, roughly 10 cycles each, used TRBV1-TRBV30 forward primers and a C-beta reverse primer. From the multiplex PCR reads, TCRdb called clonotypes with MiXCR, one entry per CDR3 protein. In the table there are 330,000 or so distinct CDR3 sequences, 65% of which are singletons. Unsorted whole blood supplied the RNA, and germline DNA was extracted too. The sequencing sample was made of peripheral blood. The receptors stem from a man aged 35 to 55 with primary liver carcinoma and hepatitis B virus infection.

The rearrangement links TRBV30 to TRBJ1-2; maybe TRBD1 (5 bases). Germline CDR1 reads GTSNPN; CDR2 reads SVGIG (reference sequence). This CDR3 has 13 residues. Trimming removed 3 bases at V and 8 bases at J, with 16 bases between. CDR3 in amino acids: CAWSGGQGGGYTF. For the CDR3, the DNA is TGTGCCTGGAGCGGTGGTCAGGGCGGGGGCTACACCTTC.

Only one count was recorded for this clonotype. An end of the junction differs from the germline gene, which may be a read error. This rearrangement joins TRBV11-2 to TRBJ1-5, with no clear D. The CDR3 loop spans 14 amino acids. CDR1 is SGHAT and CDR2 is FQNNGV in the germline V gene. Written as DNA, the CDR3 is TGTGCCAGCAGCCCTGGGGTTGGTAATCAGGCCCAGCATTTT. Encoded protein: CASSPGVGNQAQHF.

As to this clonotype: Germline and junction disagree at one end, which may indicate a read error. The chain recombines TRBV5-4 with TRBJ2-1; 7 positions agree with TRBD2. There are 17 residues in the CDR3. The germline gives CDR1 SGHNT, CDR2 YYREEE (reference sequence). In DNA form, the CDR3 reads TGTGTCAGCAGCTTGGAACCGTTTGCGGGAGTTAACAATGAGCAGTTCTTC. Translated, it gives CVSSLEPFAGVNNEQFF.

This clonotype was seen only once. Its ends do not fully match the called genes, so a read error is possible. CDR3 DNA sequence: TGTGTCAGCAGCTTCGGAATATCTGGGGCCAACGTCCTGACTTTC. It codes for CVSSFGISGANVLTF. The J gene is TRBJ2-6, the V gene TRBV5-6, with D uncertain. In germline, CDR1 is SGHDT, CDR2 YYEEEE. This CDR3 comprises 15 residues.

V usage is TRBV10-1 and J usage is TRBJ2-3; 9 positions agree with TRBD2. Germline trimming cut 3 bases from V and 4 bases from J; bases unmatched to any gene: 5. This CDR3 has 15 amino acids. Looked up from germline, CDR1 is WNHNN and CDR2 is SYGVQD (reference sequence). The CDR3 nucleotides are TGCGCCAGCAGTGACCGCGGACTAGCGTCAGATACGCAGTATTTT. It codes for CASSDRGLASDTQYF.

A note on this clonotype: The junction and the germline gene differ at one end; a read error may be behind it. The V and J genes are TRBV12-3 or TRBV12-4 and TRBJ2-5; weak D call: TRBD1 (6 bases). This CDR3 has 12 residues. In DNA form, the CDR3 reads TGTGCCAGCAGTACAGGGCCGGAGACCCAGCACTTC. Translated, it gives CASSTGPETQHF.

The chain links TRBV18 to TRBJ2-2; D is unclear. Germline V gene lookup returns CDR1 KGHSH and CDR2 LQKENI. Trimming removed 2 bases from V and 6 bases from J, with 13 bases in between. CDR3 length equals 15 residues. The CDR3 nucleotides read TGTGCCAGCTCACCAAACGACAACGGAGCCGGGGAGCTGTTTTTT. Its protein product is CASSPNDNGAGELFF.

V and J are TRBV12-3 or TRBV12-4 and TRBJ1-1; tentatively, D is TRBD1 (6 bases). The V gene lost 5 bases and the J gene lost 4 bases, with 14 bases spanning the gap. The CDR3 has 14 amino acids. The CDR3 coding sequence is TGTGCCAGCAGTCTGACAGGCACGGGCACTGAAGCTTTCTTT. It codes for CASSLTGTGTEAFF.

The V and J genes are TRBV11-2 and TRBJ1-4; possibly TRBD1 for D (5 bases). The V gene lost 2 bases and the J gene lost 1 base, with 14 bases spanning the gap. CDR3 size: 17 residues. CDR1 is SGHAT, CDR2 FQNNGV, per germline. CDR3 residues: CASSLQRAGQTNEKLFF. In nucleotides, the CDR3 is TGTGCCAGCAGCTTACAACGAGCAGGGCAAACTAATGAAAAACTGTTTTTT.

In the case of this clonotype: Compared with germline, one end of the junction differs, possibly owing to a read error. The chain employs TRBV11-2 and TRBJ2-3; D is possibly TRBD2 (6 bases). Germline V CDR1 and CDR2: SGHAT, FQNNGV. The CDR3 runs 15 residues. The CDR3 reads CANSPSGTSIDTQYF. In nucleotides, the CDR3 is TGTGCCAACAGCCCCAGTGGCACTAGCATAGATACGCAGTACTTT.

About this clonotype itself: The junction differs from germline at one of its ends, possibly a read error. This chain connects TRBV11-2 to TRBJ2-1; D is possibly TRBD2 (6 bases). The length of the CDR3 is 12 residues. Germline V CDR1 and CDR2: SGHAT, FQNNGV. The CDR3 nucleotides read TGTTCCAGCAGCTTGGATGGGGGGGAGCAGTTCTTC. Protein: CSSSLDGGEQFF.

The V and J genes are TRBV30 and TRBJ1-2; D is perhaps TRBD1 (6 bases). Germline V gives CDR1 GTSNPN, CDR2 SVGIG (reference sequence). Trimming cost V 0 bases and J 8 bases, with 16 bases left between them. This CDR3 has 14 residues. The CDR3 protein is CAWSVPQGTDGYTF. DNA for the CDR3: TGTGCCTGGAGTGTTCCGCAGGGGACCGACGGCTACACCTTC.

A single count supports this clonotype. At one end, the junction sequence differs from germline, possibly due to a read error. The CDR3 protein is CASSHDNNREQFF. The CDR3 DNA follows: TGCGCCAGCAGCCATGACAATAATCGCGAGCAATTCTTC. The chain has TRBV4-3 and TRBJ2-1; the D is unclear. Germline V gives CDR1 LGHNA, CDR2 YSLEER. CDR3 length: 13 amino acids.

This clonotype was seen a single time. The conserved phenylalanine or tryptophan normally closing the CDR3 is absent here, so this likely arose from a read error. This chain joins TRBV5-1 and TRBJ2-5, with 7 bases lining up with TRBD2. V shed 2 bases, J shed 4 bases, and the junction held 8 bases outside the gene matches. This CDR3 region has 15 residues. Germline V lookup: CDR1 SGHRS, CDR2 YFSETQ. CDR3 amino acids: CASSFGGGSGETQYL. The CDR3 DNA reads TGCGCCAGCAGCTTTGGAGGCGGGAGTGGAGAGACCCAGTACCTC.

Comment on this clonotype: At one end the junction does not follow the germline gene, possibly because of a read error. The chain combines TRBV6-2 or TRBV6-3 with TRBJ2-6; tentatively, D is TRBD1 (6 bases). The CDR3 has 17 residues. Germline V gives CDR1 MNHEY, CDR2 SVGEGT. This CDR3 is CASTSGTTGSGAKVLTF. As DNA, the CDR3 is TGTGCCAGCACCTCCGGGACAACAGGTTCTGGGGCCAAAGTCCTGACTTTC.

In regard to this clonotype: Just one base apart from a much larger clone, this may be a read error. The chain carries TRBV4-1 and TRBJ2-6; a weak D match, TRBD1 (5 bases). Germline assignment: CDR1 MGHRA and CDR2 YSYEKL. The CDR3 sequence is 15 residues long. The CDR3: CASSQRSSGANLLTF. CDR3 nucleotide sequence: TGCGCCAGCAGCCAGCGTAGCTCTGGGGCCAACCTCCTGACTTTC.

This chain uses TRBV11-1 with TRBJ1-1; 8 bases align to TRBD1. Germline V gene data show CDR1 as SGHAT and CDR2 as FQDESV (reference sequence). The CDR3 totals 14 residues. Trimming cost V 7 bases and J 5 bases; bases outside gene matches: 9. The CDR3 here is CASTPTGVFTEAFF. CDR3 DNA: TGTGCCAGCACCCCGACAGGGGTCTTTACTGAAGCTTTCTTT.

For this clonotype: Relative to the germline gene, one junction end is altered; a read error may explain this. The V call is TRBV28, the J call TRBJ1-5, with 9 bases lining up with TRBD1. Per germline, CDR1 MDHEN and CDR2 SYDVKM. The CDR3 is made up of 15 amino acids. CDR3 amino acids: CASSGDREFNQPRHF. CDR3 DNA sequence: TGTGCCAGCAGTGGGGACAGGGAGTTTAATCAGCCCCGGCATTTT.

This clonotype was counted between two and nine times. The rearrangement links TRBV14 to TRBJ2-3, with D unresolved. The CDR3 contains 11 residues. CDR1 and CDR2 (germline): SGHDN, FVKESK. V lost 3 bases and J 8 bases, leaving 6 bases between the germline ends. The CDR3 DNA is TGTGCCAGCAGCCAGCTCGCTACGCAGTATTTT. Protein: CASSQLATQYF.

The genes are TRBV4-3 and TRBJ1-5, with a possible D match to TRBD1 (5 bases). Per the germline V gene, CDR1 is LGHNA and CDR2 is YSLEER. The V gene lost 11 bases and the J gene lost 1 base, with 21 bases spanning the gap. The CDR3 contains 16 residues. The CDR3 is CAYSRDRDWSNQPQHF. CDR3 bases: TGCGCCTACAGCCGAGACCGGGACTGGAGCAATCAGCCCCAGCATTTT.